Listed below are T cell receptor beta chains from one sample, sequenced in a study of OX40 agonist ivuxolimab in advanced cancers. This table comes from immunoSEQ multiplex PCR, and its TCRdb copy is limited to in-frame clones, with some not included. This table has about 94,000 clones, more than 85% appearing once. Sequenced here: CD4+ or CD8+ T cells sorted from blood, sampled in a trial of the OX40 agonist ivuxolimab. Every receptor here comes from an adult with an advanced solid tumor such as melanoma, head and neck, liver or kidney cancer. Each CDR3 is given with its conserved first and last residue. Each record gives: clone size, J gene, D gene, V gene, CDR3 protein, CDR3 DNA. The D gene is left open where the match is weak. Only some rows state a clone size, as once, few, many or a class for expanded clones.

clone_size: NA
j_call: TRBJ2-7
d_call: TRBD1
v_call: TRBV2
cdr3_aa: CASSDFGQAFYEQYF
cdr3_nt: TGTGCCAGCAGTGATTTCGGACAGGCGTTCTACGAGCAGTACTTC

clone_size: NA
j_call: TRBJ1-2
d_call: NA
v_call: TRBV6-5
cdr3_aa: CASSYRGGGYGYTF
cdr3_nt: TGTGCCAGCAGTTACCGGGGGGGCGGCTATGGCTACACCTTC

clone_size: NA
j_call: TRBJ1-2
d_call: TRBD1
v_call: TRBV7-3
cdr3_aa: CASSLGQGGGYTF
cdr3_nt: TGTGCCAGCAGCTTGGGACAGGGTGGTGGCTACACCTTC

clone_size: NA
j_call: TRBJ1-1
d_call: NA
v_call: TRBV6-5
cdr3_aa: CASSYSAGMNTEAFF
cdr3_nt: TGTGCCAGCAGTTACTCTGCGGGGATGAACACTGAAGCTTTCTTT

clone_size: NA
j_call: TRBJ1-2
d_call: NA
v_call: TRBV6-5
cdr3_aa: CASSYSLGSDGYTF
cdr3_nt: TGTGCCAGCAGTTACTCGCTAGGCAGTGATGGCTACACCTTC

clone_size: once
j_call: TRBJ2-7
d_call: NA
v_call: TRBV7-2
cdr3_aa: CASSWIQGSREQYF
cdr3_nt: TGTGCCAGCAGCTGGATACAGGGAAGTAGGGAGCAGTACTTC

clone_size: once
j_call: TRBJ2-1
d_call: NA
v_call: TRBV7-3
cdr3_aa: CASSLDGGLYNEQFF
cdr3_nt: TGTGCCAGCAGCCTTGACGGCGGACTATACAATGAGCAGTTCTTC

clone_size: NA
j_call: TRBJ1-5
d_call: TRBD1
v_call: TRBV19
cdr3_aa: CASSSSGGQRQPQHF
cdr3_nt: TGTGCCAGTAGCTCCTCAGGGGGTCAACGACAGCCCCAGCATTTT

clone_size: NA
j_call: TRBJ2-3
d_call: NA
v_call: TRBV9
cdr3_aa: CASSASVVGITSTDTQYF
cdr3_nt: TGTGCCAGCAGCGCTTCTGTTGTCGGGATCACTAGCACAGATACGCAGTATTTT

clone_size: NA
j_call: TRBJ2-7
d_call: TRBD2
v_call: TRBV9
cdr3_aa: CASSVEQRGAEQYF
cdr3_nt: TGTGCCAGCAGCGTAGAGCAGCGGGGGGCCGAGCAGTACTTC

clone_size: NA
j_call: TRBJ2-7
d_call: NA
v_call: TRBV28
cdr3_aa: CASSLGSAAYEQYF
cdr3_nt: TGTGCCAGCAGTTTGGGGAGTGCTGCCTACGAGCAGTACTTC

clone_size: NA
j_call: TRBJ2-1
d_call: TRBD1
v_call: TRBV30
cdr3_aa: CAWNPGQGSWDEQFF
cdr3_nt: TGTGCCTGGAACCCGGGACAGGGATCTTGGGATGAGCAGTTCTTC

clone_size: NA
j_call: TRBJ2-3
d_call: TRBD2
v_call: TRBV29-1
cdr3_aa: CSVELAVSTDTQYF
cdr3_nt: TGCAGCGTTGAGCTAGCGGTGAGCACAGATACGCAGTATTTT

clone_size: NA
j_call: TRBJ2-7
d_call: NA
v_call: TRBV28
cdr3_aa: CASSPASWESYEQYF
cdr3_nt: TGTGCCAGCAGTCCGGCTTCGTGGGAGTCCTACGAGCAGTACTTC

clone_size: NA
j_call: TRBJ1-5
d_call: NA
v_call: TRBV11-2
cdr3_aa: CASSPGGNQPQHF
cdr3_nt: TGTGCCAGCAGCCCGGGGGGGAACCAGCCCCAGCATTTT

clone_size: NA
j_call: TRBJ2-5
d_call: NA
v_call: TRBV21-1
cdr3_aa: CASSPGGETQYF
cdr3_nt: TGTGCCAGCAGCCCGGGGGGGGAGACCCAGTACTTC

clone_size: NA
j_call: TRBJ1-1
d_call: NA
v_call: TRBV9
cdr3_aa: CASSSQGGNTEAFF
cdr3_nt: TGTGCCAGCAGCTCTCAGGGCGGGAACACTGAAGCTTTCTTT